The 15 T cell receptor beta chains presented below share a single source sample, sequenced in a study of cytomegalovirus exposure and HLA in healthy donors. Generated by immunoSEQ multiplex PCR, the TCRdb table keeps only in-frame clones and is missing some. The table lists some 120,000 clones, roughly 86% of them singletons. Material for sequencing was PBMCs. Source of these receptors: a man aged 30 to 39 in good health and CMV-seronegative.

This clone was counted once. This rearrangement joins TRBV27 to TRBJ1-1, with D hard to call. V lost 4 bases to trimming and J lost 5 bases, with 14 bases between them. Germline V gives CDR1 MNHEY, CDR2 SMNVEV (reference sequence). CDR3 length: 14 amino acids. The CDR3 coding sequence is TGTGCCAGCAGTTCAGAACCTAGGAGGACTGAAGCTTTCTTT. This sequence encodes CASSSEPRRTEAFF.

The chain employs TRBV6-4 and TRBJ2-1; D is ambiguous. There are 15 residues in the CDR3. The germline CDR1 and CDR2 sequences are MRHNA and SNTAGT. V gave up 0 bases and J gave up 8 bases, with 14 bases separating them. CDR3 loop: CASSDSAPSADEQFF. Written as DNA, the CDR3 is TGTGCCAGCAGTGACTCAGCCCCCTCGGCGGATGAGCAGTTCTTC.

This clone was counted once. The chain employs TRBV29-1 and TRBJ2-3; 7 positions match TRBD2. This CDR3 is built from 14 residues. Germline assignment: CDR1 SQVTM and CDR2 ANQGSEA. The CDR3 region has the DNA TGCAGTCATTCCGTGGGGGGGAGCACAGATACGCAGTATTTT. Translating gives CSHSVGGSTDTQYF.

This clone was recorded a few times. The CDR3: CAIRPGQLNTEAFF. CDR3 nucleotides: TGTGCCATACGACCGGGACAGCTGAACACTGAAGCTTTCTTT. The chain is built from TRBV10-3 and TRBJ1-1; TRBD1 agrees at 7 bases. This CDR3 region has 14 residues. Germline lookup yields CDR1 ENHRY and CDR2 SYGVKD. V lost 9 bases to trimming and J lost 0 bases; unmatched junction nucleotides: 7.

The chain joins TRBV15 to TRBJ2-1; TRBD2 matches at 7 bases. The junction had 5 bases not matched to a gene; V was cut back by 0 bases and J by 0 bases. The germline V gene encodes CDR1 LNHNV and CDR2 YYDKDF (reference sequence). The CDR3 covers 17 residues. Written as DNA, the CDR3 is TGTGCCACCAGCAGAGATCGGGGGGTGAGCTCCTACAATGAGCAGTTCTTC. It translates to CATSRDRGVSSYNEQFF.

This clone was recorded a few times. The chain recombines TRBV10-3 with TRBJ2-2; 9 bases match TRBD2. V gave up 3 bases and J gave up 5 bases; unmatched junction bases: 7. The CDR3 is made up of 16 amino acids. In germline, CDR1 is ENHRY, CDR2 SYGVKD. CDR3 in DNA: TGTGCCATCAGTGATAGGTCAAGCGGGGGGACCGGGGAGCTGTTTTTT. Its protein product is CAISDRSSGGTGELFF.

The chain is built from TRBV27 and TRBJ1-2; 7 nucleotides line up with TRBD1. V shed 0 bases, J shed 1 base, and the junction held 5 bases outside the gene matches. Germline values: CDR1 MNHEY, CDR2 SMNVEV (reference sequence). CDR3 size: 16 residues. The CDR3 here is CASSLSGGQSNYGYTF. CDR3 DNA: TGTGCCAGCAGTTTATCCGGGGGACAGAGTAACTATGGCTACACCTTC.

The V gene is TRBV5-1, the J gene TRBJ2-4; tentatively, D is TRBD1 (5 bases). The length of the CDR3 is 13 residues. Germline CDR1 and CDR2: SGHRS and YFSETQ. Trimming pared 3 bases from V and 7 bases from J, leaving 11 bases between. The CDR3 region is CASSSGRGNIQYF. In DNA form, the CDR3 reads TGCGCCAGCAGCTCAGGGCGTGGGAACATTCAGTACTTC.

V gene TRBV5-1 combines with J gene TRBJ1-2, with D perhaps TRBD1 (5 bases). This CDR3 contains 15 residues. Trimming took off 5 bases at V and 8 bases at J, with 22 bases between the two ends. Germline CDR1 and CDR2: SGHRS and YFSETQ. CDR3 coding DNA: TGCGCCAGCAGTTTGACGTCGGGACTCCTGGGGGGCTACACCTTC. Its protein product is CASSLTSGLLGGYTF.

This clone was seen once. V usage is TRBV4-1 and J usage is TRBJ2-1; the D gene is possibly TRBD1 (6 bases). Germline CDR1 is MGHRA and CDR2 is YSYEKL. Trimming took 0 bases from V and 6 from J, leaving 12 bases between them. CDR3 size: 15 residues. The CDR3 spells CASSQDLTGSNEQFF. The DNA of the CDR3 is TGCGCCAGCAGCCAAGATCTCACAGGGTCCAATGAGCAGTTCTTC.

The chain combines TRBV5-4 with TRBJ2-7, with a weak D call TRBD2 (5 bases). Per the germline V gene, CDR1 is SGHNT and CDR2 is YYREEE (reference sequence). Trimming left V 0 bases short and J 0 bases short, with 10 bases between. This CDR3 contains 15 residues. CDR3 sequence reads: CASSLAATSSYEQYF. DNA of the CDR3: TGTGCCAGCAGCTTGGCTGCAACTAGCTCCTACGAGCAGTACTTC.

The chain uses TRBV4-1 and TRBJ1-4; maybe TRBD1 (6 bases). This CDR3 has 12 residues. V lost 5 bases and J 8 bases, leaving 9 bases between the germline ends. Looked up from germline, CDR1 is MGHRA and CDR2 is YSYEKL. The CDR3 DNA follows: TGCGCCAGCAGCACAGGGTCCGAAAAACTGTTTTTT. This sequence encodes CASSTGSEKLFF.

V is TRBV20-1 and J is TRBJ2-7, with D perhaps TRBD2 (5 bases). The CDR3 runs to 11 residues. Per the germline V gene, CDR1 is DFQATT and CDR2 is SNEGSKA (reference sequence). Trimming pared 6 bases from V and 2 bases from J, leaving 8 bases between. This CDR3 is CSAAGAYEQYF. The CDR3, as DNA: TGCAGTGCCGCGGGCGCCTACGAGCAGTACTTC.

The chain uses TRBV4-1 and TRBJ1-1; 9 bases map to TRBD1. V lost 4 bases and J lost 3; bases outside the gene matches: 3. Germline V gene data show CDR1 as MGHRA and CDR2 as YSYEKL. The length of the CDR3 is 14 residues. The CDR3 sequence is CASSPDRGDTEAFF. The CDR3 DNA sequence: TGCGCCAGCAGCCCCGACAGGGGGGACACTGAAGCTTTCTTT.

The CDR3 coding sequence is TGTGCCAGCAGCTCAGGACGGGGCTCCTACGAGCAGTACTTC. Translated, it gives CASSSGRGSYEQYF. The chain is built from TRBV7-9 and TRBJ2-7; D is perhaps TRBD2 (5 bases). In germline, CDR1 is SEHNR, CDR2 FQNEAQ (reference sequence). V lost 4 bases and J lost 0, with 10 bases in between. The CDR3 has 14 residues.